This T cell receptor beta chain appears in the sequencing data of a study of blood T cell repertoires in COVID-19. This clone has just one count. The CDR3 covers 13 residues. V was pared by 11 bases and J by 6 bases, with 17 bases between. Germline V gives CDR1 MNHEY, CDR2 SMNVEV (reference sequence). Sequencing was performed with immunoSEQ multiplex PCR; in TCRdb, only in-frame clones are kept and a portion is missing. This table holds about 200,000 clones, approximately 83% found once. The source material was PBMCs or T cells enriched from blood (not recorded which). The receptor's source is a woman between 40 and 55 years old with acute COVID-19. This rearrangement joins TRBV27 to TRBJ1-5; D may be TRBD1 (5 bases). The CDR3 reads CASAPGGSQPQHF. The CDR3 bases are TGTGCCTCCGCCCCGGGGGGAAGTCAGCCCCAGCATTTT.